The clone carrying this T cell receptor beta chain was detected only once. The PCR used 60 Vbeta and 13 Jbeta primers. Only in-frame clones appear in the TCRdb table, and some are missing; sequencing was by immunoSEQ multiplex PCR. The table records 200,000 or so clones, about 74% of them present only once. The data are from a study of cytomegalovirus exposure and HLA in healthy donors. This CDR3 is 16 amino acids long. Trimming pared 1 base from V and 6 bases from J, leaving 16 bases between. The V gene's germline CDR1 is SGHRS and CDR2 YFSETQ. The clonotype was recovered from a man between 40 and 49 years old in good health and CMV-seronegative. This sequence joins TRBV5-1 and TRBJ2-2, with D maybe TRBD2 (6 bases). The sequenced sample was PBMCs. CDR3 DNA sequence: TGCGCCAGCAGCTTGCAAGGAGGGTCGCAGGCCGGGGAGCTGTTTTTT. Translated, it gives CASSLQGGSQAGELFF.